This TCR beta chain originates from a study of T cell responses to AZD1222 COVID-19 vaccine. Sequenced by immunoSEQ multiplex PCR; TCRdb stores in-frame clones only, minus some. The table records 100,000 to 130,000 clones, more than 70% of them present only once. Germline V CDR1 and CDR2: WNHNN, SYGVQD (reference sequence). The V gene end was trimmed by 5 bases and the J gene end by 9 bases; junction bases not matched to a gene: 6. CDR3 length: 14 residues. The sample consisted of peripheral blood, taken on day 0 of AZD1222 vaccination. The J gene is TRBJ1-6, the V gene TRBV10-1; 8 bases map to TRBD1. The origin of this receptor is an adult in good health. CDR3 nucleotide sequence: TGCGCCAGCAGTAGACAGGGGACTAGTTCACCCCTCCACTTT. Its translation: CASSRQGTSSPLHF.